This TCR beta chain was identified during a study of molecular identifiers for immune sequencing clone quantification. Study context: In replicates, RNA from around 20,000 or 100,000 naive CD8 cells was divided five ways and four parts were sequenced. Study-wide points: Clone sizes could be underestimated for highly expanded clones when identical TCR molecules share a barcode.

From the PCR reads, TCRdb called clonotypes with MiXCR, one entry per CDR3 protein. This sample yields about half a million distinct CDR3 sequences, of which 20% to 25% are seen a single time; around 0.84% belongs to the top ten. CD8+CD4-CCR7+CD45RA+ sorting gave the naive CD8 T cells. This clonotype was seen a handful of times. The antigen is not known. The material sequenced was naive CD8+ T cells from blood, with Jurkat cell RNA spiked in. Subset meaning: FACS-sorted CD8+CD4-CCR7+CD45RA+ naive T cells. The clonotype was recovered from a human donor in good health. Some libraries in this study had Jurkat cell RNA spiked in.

CDR3 nucleotides: TGTGCCAGCAGTGAGCCCTACAATGAGCAGTTCTTC. It specifies CASSEPYNEQFF. The chain is built from TRBV6-1 and TRBJ2-1; D is uncertain. Between the trimmed V and J ends, which lost 3 bases and 2 bases, there was a span of 2 bases. Germline CDR1 and CDR2: MNHNS and SASEGT. This CDR3 is built from 12 residues.